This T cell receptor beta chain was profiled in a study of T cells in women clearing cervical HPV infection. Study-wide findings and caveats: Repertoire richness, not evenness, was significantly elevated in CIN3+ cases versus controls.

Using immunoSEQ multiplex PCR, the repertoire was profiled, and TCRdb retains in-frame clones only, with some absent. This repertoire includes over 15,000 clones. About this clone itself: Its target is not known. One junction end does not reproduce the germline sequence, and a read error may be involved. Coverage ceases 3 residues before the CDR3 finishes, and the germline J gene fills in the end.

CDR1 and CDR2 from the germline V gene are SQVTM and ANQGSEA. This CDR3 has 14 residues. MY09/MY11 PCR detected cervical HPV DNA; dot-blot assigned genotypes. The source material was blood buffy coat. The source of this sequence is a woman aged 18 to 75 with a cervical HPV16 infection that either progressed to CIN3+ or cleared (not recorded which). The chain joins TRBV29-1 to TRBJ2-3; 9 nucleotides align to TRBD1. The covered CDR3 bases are TGCAGCGTTGGGGGGACAGGGAACCCAGAGACG. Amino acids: CSVGGTGNPET. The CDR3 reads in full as CSVGGTGNPETQYF.